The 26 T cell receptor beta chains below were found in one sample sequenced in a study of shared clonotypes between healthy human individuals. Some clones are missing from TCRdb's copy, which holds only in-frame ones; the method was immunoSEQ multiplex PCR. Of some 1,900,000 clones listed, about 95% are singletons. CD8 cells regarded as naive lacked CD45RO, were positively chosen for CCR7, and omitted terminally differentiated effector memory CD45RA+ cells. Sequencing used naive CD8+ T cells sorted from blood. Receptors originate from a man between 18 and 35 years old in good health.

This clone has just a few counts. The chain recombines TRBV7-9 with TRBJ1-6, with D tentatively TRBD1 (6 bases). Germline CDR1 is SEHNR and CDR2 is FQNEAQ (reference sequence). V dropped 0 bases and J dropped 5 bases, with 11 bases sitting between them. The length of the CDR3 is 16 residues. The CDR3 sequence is CASSLAPGANNSPLHF. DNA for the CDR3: TGTGCCAGCAGCTTAGCTCCGGGGGCGAATAATTCACCCCTCCACTTT.

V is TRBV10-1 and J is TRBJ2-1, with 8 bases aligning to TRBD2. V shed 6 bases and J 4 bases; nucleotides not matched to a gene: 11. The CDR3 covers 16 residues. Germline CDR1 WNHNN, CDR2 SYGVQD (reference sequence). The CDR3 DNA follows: TGCGCCAGCAGCGAACTAGCGGAGGGGGGTTACAATGAGCAGTTCTTC. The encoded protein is CASSELAEGGYNEQFF.

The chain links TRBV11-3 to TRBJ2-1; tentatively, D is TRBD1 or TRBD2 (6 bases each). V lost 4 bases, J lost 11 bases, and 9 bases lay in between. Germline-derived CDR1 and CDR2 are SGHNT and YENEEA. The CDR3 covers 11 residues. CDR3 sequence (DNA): TGTGCCAGCAGCTACGGGGGCAAGCAGTTCTTC. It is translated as CASSYGGKQFF.

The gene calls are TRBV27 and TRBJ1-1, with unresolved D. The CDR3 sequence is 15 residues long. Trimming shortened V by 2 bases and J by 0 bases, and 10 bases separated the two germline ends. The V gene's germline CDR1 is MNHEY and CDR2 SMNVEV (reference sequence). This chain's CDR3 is CASSLGGVMNTEAFF. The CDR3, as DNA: TGTGCCAGCAGTTTAGGTGGGGTAATGAACACTGAAGCTTTCTTT.

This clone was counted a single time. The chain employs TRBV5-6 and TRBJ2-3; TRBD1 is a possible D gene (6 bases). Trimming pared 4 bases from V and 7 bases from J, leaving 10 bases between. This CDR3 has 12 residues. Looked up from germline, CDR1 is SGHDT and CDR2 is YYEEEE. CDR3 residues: CASSETGYTQYF. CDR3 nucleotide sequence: TGTGCCAGCAGCGAAACAGGGTATACGCAGTATTTT.

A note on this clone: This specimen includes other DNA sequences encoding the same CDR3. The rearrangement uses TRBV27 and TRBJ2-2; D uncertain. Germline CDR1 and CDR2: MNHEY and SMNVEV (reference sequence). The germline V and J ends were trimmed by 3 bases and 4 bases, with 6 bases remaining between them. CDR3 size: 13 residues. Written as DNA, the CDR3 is TGTGCCAGCAGTTTGACGTCCACCGGGGAGCTGTTTTTT. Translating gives CASSLTSTGELFF.

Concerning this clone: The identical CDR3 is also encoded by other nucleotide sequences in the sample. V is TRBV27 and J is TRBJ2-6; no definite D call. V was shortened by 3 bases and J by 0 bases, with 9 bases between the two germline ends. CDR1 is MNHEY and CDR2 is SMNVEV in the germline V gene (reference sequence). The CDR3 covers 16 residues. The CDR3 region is CASSLLGVSGANVLTF. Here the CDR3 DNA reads TGTGCCAGCAGTTTGCTTGGGGTCTCTGGGGCCAACGTCCTGACTTTC.

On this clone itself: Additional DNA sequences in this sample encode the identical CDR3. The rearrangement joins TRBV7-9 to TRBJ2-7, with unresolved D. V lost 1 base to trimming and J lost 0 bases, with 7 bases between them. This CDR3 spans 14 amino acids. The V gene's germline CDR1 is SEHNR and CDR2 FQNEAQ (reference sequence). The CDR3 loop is CASSLGTGSYEQYF. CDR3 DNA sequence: TGTGCCAGCAGCTTAGGGACGGGCTCCTACGAGCAGTACTTC. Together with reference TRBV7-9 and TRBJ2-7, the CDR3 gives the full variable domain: DTGVSQNPRHKITKRGQNVTFRCDPISEHNRLYWYRQTLGQGPEFLTYFQNEAQLEKSRLLSDRFSAERPKGSFSTLEIQRTEQGDSAMYLCASSLGTGSYEQYFGPGTRLTVT.

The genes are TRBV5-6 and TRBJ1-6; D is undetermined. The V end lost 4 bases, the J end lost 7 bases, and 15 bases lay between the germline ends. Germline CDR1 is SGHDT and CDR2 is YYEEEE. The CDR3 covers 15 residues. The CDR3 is CASSKDGILNSPLHF. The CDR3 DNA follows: TGTGCCAGCAGCAAGGACGGGATATTAAATTCACCCCTCCACTTT.

CDR3 DNA: TGCGCCAGCAGCCTCAGAATAGGGGGAACCGGGGAGCTGTTTTTT. This translates into CASSLRIGGTGELFF. The V and J genes are TRBV4-1 and TRBJ2-2, with D perhaps matching TRBD1 (6 bases). The CDR3 sequence is 15 residues long. Per germline, CDR1 MGHRA and CDR2 YSYEKL. Trimming stripped 4 bases from V and 5 bases from J, with 14 bases between.

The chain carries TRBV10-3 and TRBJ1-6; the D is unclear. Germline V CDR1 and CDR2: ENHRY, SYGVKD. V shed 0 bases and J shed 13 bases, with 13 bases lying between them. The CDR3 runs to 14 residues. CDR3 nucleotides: TGTGCCATCAGTGAGTCTGACGACACGGGCCCCCTCCACTTT. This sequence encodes CAISESDDTGPLHF.

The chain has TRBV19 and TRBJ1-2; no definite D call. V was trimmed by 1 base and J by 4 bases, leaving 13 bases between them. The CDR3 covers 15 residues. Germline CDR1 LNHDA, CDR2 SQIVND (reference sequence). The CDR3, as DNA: TGTGCCAGTAGTATAGGAGGGCAGCCTATCTATGGCTACACCTTC. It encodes CASSIGGQPIYGYTF.

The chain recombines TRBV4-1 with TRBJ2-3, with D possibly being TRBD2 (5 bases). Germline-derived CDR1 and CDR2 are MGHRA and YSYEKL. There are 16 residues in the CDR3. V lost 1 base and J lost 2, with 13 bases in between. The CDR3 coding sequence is TGCGCCAGCAGCCAAGTAGGACTCGAAAACACAGATACGCAGTATTTT. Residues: CASSQVGLENTDTQYF.

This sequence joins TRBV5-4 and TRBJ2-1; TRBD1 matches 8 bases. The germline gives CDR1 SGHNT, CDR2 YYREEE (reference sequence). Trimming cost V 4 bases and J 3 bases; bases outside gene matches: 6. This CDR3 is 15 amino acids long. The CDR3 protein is CASSLTGEGYNEQFF. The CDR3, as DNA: TGTGCCAGCAGCCTGACAGGGGAAGGCTACAATGAGCAGTTCTTC. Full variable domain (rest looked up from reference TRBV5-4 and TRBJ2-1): ETGVTQSPTHLIKTRGQQVTLRCSSQSGHNTVSWYQQALGQGPQFIFQYYREEENGRGNFPPRFSGLQFPNYSSELNVNALELDDSALYLCASSLTGEGYNEQFFGPGTRLTVL.

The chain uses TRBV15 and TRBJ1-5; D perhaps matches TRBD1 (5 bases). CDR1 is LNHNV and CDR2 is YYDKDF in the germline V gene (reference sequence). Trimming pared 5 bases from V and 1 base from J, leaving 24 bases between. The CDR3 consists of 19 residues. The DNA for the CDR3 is TGTGCCACCAGCCCTCAAGCGAGACTCGACAGATTAAGCAATCAGCCCCAGCATTTT. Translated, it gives CATSPQARLDRLSNQPQHF.

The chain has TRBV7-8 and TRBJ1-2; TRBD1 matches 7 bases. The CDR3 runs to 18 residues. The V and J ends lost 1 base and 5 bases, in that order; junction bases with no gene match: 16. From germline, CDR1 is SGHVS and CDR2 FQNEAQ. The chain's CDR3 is CASSLGTGTEAPLYGYTF. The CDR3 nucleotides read TGTGCCAGCAGCTTAGGGACCGGGACAGAGGCCCCGCTATATGGCTACACCTTC.

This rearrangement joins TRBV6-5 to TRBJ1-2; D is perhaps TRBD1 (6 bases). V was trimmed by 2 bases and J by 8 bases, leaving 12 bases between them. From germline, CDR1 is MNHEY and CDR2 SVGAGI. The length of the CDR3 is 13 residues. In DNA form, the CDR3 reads TGTGCCAGCAGTTACGGCAGGGGTGAAGGCTACACCTTC. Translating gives CASSYGRGEGYTF.

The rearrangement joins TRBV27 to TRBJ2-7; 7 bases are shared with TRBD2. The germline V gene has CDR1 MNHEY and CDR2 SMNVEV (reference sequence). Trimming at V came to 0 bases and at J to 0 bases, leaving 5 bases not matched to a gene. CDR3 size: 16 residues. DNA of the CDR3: TGTGCCAGCAGTTTATCTTGGCGGGGGACCTCCTACGAGCAGTACTTC. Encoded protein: CASSLSWRGTSYEQYF.

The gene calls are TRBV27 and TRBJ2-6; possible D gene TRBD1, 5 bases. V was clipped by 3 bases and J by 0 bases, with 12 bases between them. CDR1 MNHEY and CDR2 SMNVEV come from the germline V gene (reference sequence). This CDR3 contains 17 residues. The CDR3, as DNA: TGTGCCAGCAGTTTCGACAGTCCGCTCTCTGGGGCCAACGTCCTGACTTTC. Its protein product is CASSFDSPLSGANVLTF. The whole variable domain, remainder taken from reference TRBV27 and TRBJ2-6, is EAQVTQNPRYLITVTGKKLTVTCSQNMNHEYMSWYRQDPGLGLRQIYYSMNVEVTDKGDVPEGYKVSRKEKRNFPLILESPSPNQTSLYFCASSFDSPLSGANVLTFGAGSRLTVL.

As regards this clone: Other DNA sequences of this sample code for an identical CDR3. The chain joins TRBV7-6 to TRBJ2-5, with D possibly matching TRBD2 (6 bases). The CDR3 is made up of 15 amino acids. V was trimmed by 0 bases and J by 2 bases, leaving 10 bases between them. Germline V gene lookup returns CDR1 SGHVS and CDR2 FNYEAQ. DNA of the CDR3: TGTGCCAGCAGCTTAGCGGGGGGTGGGCAAGAGACCCAGTACTTC. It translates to CASSLAGGGQETQYF. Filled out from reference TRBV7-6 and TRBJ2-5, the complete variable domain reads GAGVSQSPRYKVTKRGQDVALRCDPISGHVSLYWYRQALGQGPEFLTYFNYEAQQDKSGLPNDRFSAERPEGSISTLTIQRTEQRDSAMYRCASSLAGGGQETQYFGPGTRLLVL.

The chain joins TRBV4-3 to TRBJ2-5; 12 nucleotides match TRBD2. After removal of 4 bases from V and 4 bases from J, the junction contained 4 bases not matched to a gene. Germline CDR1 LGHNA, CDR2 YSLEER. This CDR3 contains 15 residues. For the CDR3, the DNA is TGCGCCAGCAGCCCCTCTAGCGGGAGGGGAGAGACCCAGTACTTC. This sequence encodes CASSPSSGRGETQYF.

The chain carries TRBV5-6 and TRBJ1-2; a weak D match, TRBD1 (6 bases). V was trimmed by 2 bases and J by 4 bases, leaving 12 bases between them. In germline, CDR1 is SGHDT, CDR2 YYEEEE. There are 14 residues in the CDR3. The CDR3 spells CASSFQGSPYGYTF. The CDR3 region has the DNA TGTGCCAGCAGCTTCCAGGGGTCGCCCTATGGCTACACCTTC.

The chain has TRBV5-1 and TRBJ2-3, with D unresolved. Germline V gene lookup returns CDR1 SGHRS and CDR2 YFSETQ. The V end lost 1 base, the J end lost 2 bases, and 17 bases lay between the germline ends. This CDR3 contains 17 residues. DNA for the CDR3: TGCGCCAGCAGCTTGTCCGTGACGGGCCTTATCACAGATACGCAGTATTTT. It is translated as CASSLSVTGLITDTQYF.

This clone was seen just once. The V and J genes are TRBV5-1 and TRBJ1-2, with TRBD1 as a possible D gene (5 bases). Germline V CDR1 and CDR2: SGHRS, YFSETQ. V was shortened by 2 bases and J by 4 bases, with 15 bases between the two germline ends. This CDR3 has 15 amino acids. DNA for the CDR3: TGCGCCAGCAGCTTATCTTTTGGGGGTTCCTATGGCTACACCTTC. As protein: CASSLSFGGSYGYTF.

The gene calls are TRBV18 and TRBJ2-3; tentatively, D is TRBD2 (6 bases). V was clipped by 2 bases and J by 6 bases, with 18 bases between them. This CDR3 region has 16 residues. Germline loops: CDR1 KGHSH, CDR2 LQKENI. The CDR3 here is CASSPVTSGDWDTQYF. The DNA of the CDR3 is TGTGCCAGCTCACCAGTGACTAGTGGGGACTGGGATACGCAGTATTTT.

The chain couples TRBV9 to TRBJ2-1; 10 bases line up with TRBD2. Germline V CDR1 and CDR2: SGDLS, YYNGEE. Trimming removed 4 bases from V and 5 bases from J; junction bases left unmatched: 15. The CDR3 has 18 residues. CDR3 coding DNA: TGTGCCAGCAGCTTGGGGACTAGCGCGGGGATAGCGCACAATGAGCAGTTCTTC. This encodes CASSLGTSAGIAHNEQFF. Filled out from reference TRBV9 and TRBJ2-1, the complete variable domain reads DSGVTQTPKHLITATGQRVTLRCSPRSGDLSVYWYQQSLDQGLQFLIQYYNGEERAKGNILERFSAQQFPDLHSELNLSSLELGDSALYFCASSLGTSAGIAHNEQFFGPGTRLTVL.